These 23 T cell receptor beta chains were sequenced from one sample in a study of T-cell memory formation after mild COVID-19. Using its own MiXCR run on the 5' RACE reads, TCRdb lists one record per CDR3 protein. Of around 300,000 distinct CDR3 sequences in the sample, over 10% were seen once. Sequences were obtained from PBMCs or a T cell subset sorted from them (not recorded which). These receptors all come from a man between 18 and 35 years old who had mild COVID-19 (a few samples of this study predate the infection). Cell type and time point are not known.

This clonotype was counted between two and nine times. The chain carries TRBV6-2 or TRBV6-3 and TRBJ2-2, with a tentative D call TRBD1 (7 bases). Trimming pared 0 bases from V and 3 bases from J, leaving 17 bases between. The CDR3 is 18 residues long. Germline V gene data show CDR1 as MNHEY and CDR2 as SVGEGT. CDR3 nucleotide sequence: TGTGCCAGCAGTTACTCGGAGGGGGCCACGACGTACACCGGGGAGCTGTTTTTT. Encoded protein: CASSYSEGATTYTGELFF.

This rearrangement joins TRBV6-5 to TRBJ2-1, with a weak D call TRBD1 (6 bases). Per germline, CDR1 MNHEY and CDR2 SVGAGI. CDR3 length equals 18 residues. V lost 6 bases, J lost 6 bases, and 27 bases lay in between. The CDR3 loop is CASSHSRSGDIWGNEQFF. For the CDR3, the DNA is TGTGCCAGCAGCCACTCTCGGTCAGGGGACATCTGGGGCAATGAGCAGTTCTTC.

This clonotype has only a few counts. The chain links TRBV5-1 to TRBJ2-2; tentatively, D is TRBD1 (5 bases). The CDR3 loop spans 15 amino acids. CDR1 and CDR2 (germline): SGHRS, YFSETQ. Between the trimmed V and J ends, which lost 6 bases and 4 bases, there was a span of 16 bases. Written as DNA, the CDR3 is TGCGCCAGCACCCCTTCTGTTGGGGCCACCGGGGAGCTGTTTTTT. Its translation: CASTPSVGATGELFF.

The rearrangement uses TRBV7-9 and TRBJ2-3; D possibly uses TRBD1 or TRBD2 (6 bases each). The CDR3 length is 17 residues. With 6 bases removed from V and 0 bases from J, the gap between germline ends came to 19 bases. CDR1 is SEHNR and CDR2 is FQNEAQ in the germline V gene (reference sequence). DNA for the CDR3: TGTGCCAGCAGTCTAAGGGGGAGGCGGTTTAGCACAGATACGCAGTATTTT. Translation gives CASSLRGRRFSTDTQYF.

This clonotype was picked up many times. The chain uses TRBV7-2 and TRBJ2-3, with D unclear. Per germline, CDR1 SGHTA and CDR2 FQGNSA. The V end was cut by 4 bases, the J end by 3 bases, with 5 bases between. The CDR3 loop spans 12 amino acids. The CDR3 DNA reads TGTGCCAGCAGCTCAAGGACAGATACGCAGTATTTT. It encodes CASSSRTDTQYF. The full variable domain, completed using reference TRBV7-2 and TRBJ2-3, is GAGVSQSPSNKVTEKGKDVELRCDPISGHTALYWYRQSLGQGLEFLIYFQGNSAPDKSGLPSDRFSAERTGGSVSTLTIQRTQQEDSAVYLCASSSRTDTQYFGPGTRLTVL.

V gene TRBV6-2 or TRBV6-3 combines with J gene TRBJ1-5; perhaps TRBD1 as D (5 bases). The CDR3 runs to 15 residues. V was shortened by 0 bases and J by 15 bases, with 21 bases between the two germline ends. The germline gives CDR1 MNHEY, CDR2 SVGEGT. The CDR3 coding sequence is TGTGCCAGCAGTTACTCCTGGGCCGGGGCCCGGGAGGGGCATTTT. This sequence encodes CASSYSWAGAREGHF.

This clonotype was counted ten times or more. The chain recombines TRBV3-1 with TRBJ2-2; a possible D gene is TRBD1 (5 bases). The CDR3 covers 13 residues. Germline values: CDR1 LGHDT, CDR2 YNNKEL (reference sequence). With 1 base removed from V and 6 bases from J, the gap between germline ends came to 6 bases. This chain's CDR3 is CASSQVGPGELFF. As DNA, the CDR3 is TGTGCCAGCAGCCAAGTGGGGCCCGGGGAGCTGTTTTTT.

This clonotype showed up just a few times. This chain links TRBV6-5 with TRBJ2-1; 7 bases are a match to TRBD2. Losses at the gene ends were 5 bases for V and 9 bases for J; bases not matched to a gene: 13. Germline V gives CDR1 MNHEY, CDR2 SVGAGI. There are 15 residues in the CDR3. The CDR3 is CASSRIAGSGGEQFF. CDR3 nucleotide sequence: TGTGCCAGCAGTCGTATAGCGGGTTCTGGCGGTGAGCAGTTCTTC.

The table lists this clonotype with a few counts. This chain uses TRBV27 with TRBJ1-5, with D unresolved. The CDR3 is 15 residues long. Trimming cost V 6 bases and J 0 bases, with 12 bases left between them. The germline V gene has CDR1 MNHEY and CDR2 SMNVEV (reference sequence). The CDR3 is CASSRGEYSNQPQHF. CDR3 coding DNA: TGTGCCAGCAGCAGAGGCGAGTATAGCAATCAGCCCCAGCATTTT.

The chain joins TRBV5-1 to TRBJ1-5; tentative D call: TRBD1 (6 bases). V lost 2 bases to trimming and J lost 9 bases, with 15 bases between them. The germline V gene encodes CDR1 SGHRS and CDR2 YFSETQ. CDR3 length: 14 amino acids. The CDR3 region has the DNA TGCGCCAGCAGCTTTGAGGACAGAGCCGGGCCCCAGCATTTT. Translating it yields CASSFEDRAGPQHF. The full variable domain, rest sourced from reference TRBV5-1 and TRBJ1-5, is KAGVTQTPRYLIKTRGQQVTLSCSPISGHRSVSWYQQTPGQGLQFLFEYFSETQRNKGNFPGRFSGRQFSNSRSEMNVSTLELGDSALYLCASSFEDRAGPQHFGDGTRLSIL.

On this clonotype itself: The junction does not match germline at one end; this may be a read error. The chain carries TRBV18 and TRBJ2-7; 9 bases line up with TRBD1. CDR3 length: 14 residues. Germline lookup yields CDR1 KGHSH and CDR2 LQKENI. The CDR3 is CASSPGQGHYAQYF. As DNA, the CDR3 is TGTGCCAGCTCACCGGGACAGGGACACTACGCGCAGTACTTC.

This clonotype was detected many times. The chain is built from TRBV20-1 and TRBJ2-4; TRBD2 matches at 11 bases. After removal of 1 base from V and 2 bases from J, the junction contained 7 bases not matched to a gene. The CDR3 totals 17 residues. Germline V lookup: CDR1 DFQATT, CDR2 SNEGSKA (reference sequence). The CDR3 DNA sequence: TGCAGTGCTAGAGTAATAGCGGGGGGGCCTACCAAAAACATTCAGTACTTC. Its translation is CSARVIAGGPTKNIQYF.

The table lists this clonotype with a few counts. The rearrangement links TRBV12-3 or TRBV12-4 to TRBJ2-5; TRBD2 aligns across 8 bases. This CDR3 is built from 13 residues. Germline trimming cut 8 bases from V and 3 bases from J; bases unmatched to any gene: 5. The DNA for the CDR3 is TGTGCCAGCGGGCCGGGGGGGAAAGAGACCCAGTACTTC. Encoded protein: CASGPGGKETQYF.

V and J are TRBV12-3 or TRBV12-4 and TRBJ2-1, with TRBD2 matching 8 bases. The CDR3 is 16 residues long. Trimming took 4 bases from V and 10 from J; bases not matched to a gene: 15. The CDR3 region has the DNA TGTGCCAGCAGTTGGGCCCCGGGACTAGAATTCCGAGAGCAGTTCTTC. It encodes CASSWAPGLEFREQFF.

The chain combines TRBV5-5 with TRBJ2-3, with D maybe TRBD2 (7 bases). Germline assignment: CDR1 SGHKS and CDR2 YYEKEE (reference sequence). Trimming pared 4 bases from V and 7 bases from J, leaving 22 bases between. The CDR3 runs 16 residues. In DNA form, the CDR3 reads TGTGCCAGCAGCCGGGGGGCTATTCCCGGCACGCATACGCAGTATTTT. The encoded protein is CASSRGAIPGTHTQYF.

The chain employs TRBV20-1 and TRBJ1-2, with 7 bases fitting TRBD1. Germline V gene sequence: CDR1 DFQATT, CDR2 SNEGSKA (reference sequence). Trimming at V came to 0 bases and at J to 4 bases, leaving 11 bases not matched to a gene. This CDR3 region has 16 residues. CDR3 coding DNA: TGCAGTGCTAGAGATCTGTCGACAGGGTCCAGCTATGGCTACACCTTC. Its protein is CSARDLSTGSSYGYTF.

The chain employs TRBV6-2 or TRBV6-3 and TRBJ1-1; the D is unclear. The V end lost 0 bases, the J end lost 4 bases, and 9 bases lay between the germline ends. The CDR3 runs to 14 residues. Looked up from germline, CDR1 is MNHEY and CDR2 is SVGEGT. In DNA, the CDR3 is TGTGCCAGCAGTTACTCGGTTAGGTTCACTGAAGCTTTCTTT. The encoded protein is CASSYSVRFTEAFF.

This clonotype was observed a handful of times. The chain's CDR3 is CASSRHNSPLHF. The DNA of the CDR3 is TGTGCCAGCAGCCGACACAATTCACCCCTCCACTTT. The rearrangement uses TRBV6-5 and TRBJ1-6, with D unclear. The length of the CDR3 is 12 residues. The V and J ends lost 6 bases and 7 bases respectively, with 7 bases between them. CDR1 and CDR2 from the germline V gene are MNHEY and SVGAGI.

The table lists this clonotype with a few counts. The rearrangement links TRBV4-1 to TRBJ2-1; 10 nucleotides match TRBD2. Germline lookup yields CDR1 MGHRA and CDR2 YSYEKL. With 4 bases clipped from V and 3 bases from J, the junction kept 6 bases outside the gene matches. The CDR3 is 16 amino acids. CDR3 sequence: CASSRGASGSYNEQFF. The CDR3 nucleotides are TGCGCCAGCAGCCGAGGTGCTAGCGGGAGCTACAATGAGCAGTTCTTC.

V usage is TRBV5-5 and J usage is TRBJ1-2, with a possible D match to TRBD1 (6 bases). This CDR3 is 14 amino acids long. V was cut by 2 bases and J by 4 bases, with 12 bases left in between. Germline loops: CDR1 SGHKS, CDR2 YYEKEE (reference sequence). In nucleotides, the CDR3 is TGTGCCAGCAGCTTCCAGACAGGCCTCTATGGCTACACCTTC. Its translation: CASSFQTGLYGYTF.

This clonotype was seen a few times. The J gene is TRBJ1-6, the V gene TRBV12-3 or TRBV12-4; 8 nucleotides line up with TRBD1. With 6 bases clipped from V and 0 bases from J, the junction kept 10 bases outside the gene matches. This CDR3 comprises 18 residues. CDR3 loop: CASRDGQGGISYNSPLHF. The CDR3 nucleotides read TGTGCCAGCAGAGACGGACAGGGCGGTATCTCCTATAATTCACCCCTCCACTTT.

The V gene is TRBV15, the J gene TRBJ1-1; possible D gene TRBD1, 5 bases. Trimming took 1 base from V and 1 from J, leaving 13 bases between them. Germline values: CDR1 LNHNV, CDR2 YYDKDF (reference sequence). This CDR3 comprises 16 residues. The DNA of the CDR3 is TGTGCCACCAGCAGAGGGGACCTAGCGGAGAACACTGAAGCTTTCTTT. Translating it yields CATSRGDLAENTEAFF.

This clonotype was observed at least ten times. The chain employs TRBV5-1 and TRBJ1-2, with 9 bases fitting TRBD1. Per the germline V gene, CDR1 is SGHRS and CDR2 is YFSETQ. The CDR3 runs to 15 residues. The junction had 2 bases not matched to a gene; V was cut back by 2 bases and J by 0 bases. CDR3 region: CASSFDRGTNYGYTF. CDR3 DNA sequence: TGCGCCAGCAGCTTCGACAGGGGGACTAACTATGGCTACACCTTC.